Following are 6 T cell receptor beta chains from one sample sequenced in a study of T cell responses to AZD1222 COVID-19 vaccine. This table comes from immunoSEQ multiplex PCR, and its TCRdb copy is limited to in-frame clones, with some not included. This sample has over 45,000 clones, with 75% to 90% found just once. The material was peripheral blood, obtained 28 days after the second AZD1222 dose. These receptors came from an adult who received the AZD1222 COVID-19 vaccine.

The chain carries TRBV7-3 and TRBJ1-1; tentative D call: TRBD1 (6 bases). V was cut by 5 bases and J by 10 bases, with 17 bases left in between. The CDR3 runs to 13 residues. From germline, CDR1 is SGHTA and CDR2 FQGTGA. The chain's CDR3 is CASSPQGPGGAFF. CDR3 in DNA: TGTGCCAGCAGCCCCCAGGGGCCCGGTGGAGCTTTCTTT.

The chain links TRBV28 to TRBJ2-5, with D possibly matching TRBD2 (5 bases). V was shortened by 2 bases and J by 2 bases, with 12 bases between the two germline ends. The germline V gene encodes CDR1 MDHEN and CDR2 SYDVKM. This CDR3 has 15 amino acids. The CDR3 loop is CASSLRGRPQETQYF. CDR3 sequence (DNA): TGTGCCAGCAGTTTACGAGGGAGACCACAAGAGACCCAGTACTTC.

The chain carries TRBV19 and TRBJ2-3, with a possible D match to TRBD2 (6 bases). The CDR3 runs 16 residues. Germline CDR1 is LNHDA and CDR2 is SQIVND (reference sequence). V lost 5 bases and J lost 1, with 16 bases in between. The CDR3 DNA sequence: TGTGCCAGTAGTTGGATAAGCGGGTCACGCACAGATACGCAGTATTTT. Its protein product is CASSWISGSRTDTQYF.

The rearrangement links TRBV4-1 to TRBJ2-1, with 8 bases lining up with TRBD1. Trimming removed 2 bases from V and 4 bases from J; junction bases left unmatched: 7. The CDR3 extends over 16 amino acids. The V gene's germline CDR1 is MGHRA and CDR2 YSYEKL. The CDR3 protein is CASSQTPGTGYNEQFF. The CDR3 nucleotides are TGCGCCAGCAGCCAAACCCCGGGGACAGGTTACAATGAGCAGTTCTTC.

The chain uses TRBV10-3 and TRBJ1-5; a possible D gene is TRBD1 (5 bases). V lost 4 bases and J 7 bases, leaving 11 bases between the germline ends. From germline, CDR1 is ENHRY and CDR2 SYGVKD. CDR3 size: 13 residues. The CDR3 reads CAISGDLVQPQHF. CDR3 coding DNA: TGTGCCATCAGTGGGGACCTCGTCCAGCCCCAGCATTTT.

This chain connects TRBV9 to TRBJ2-2; the match to TRBD1 covers 8 bases. The ends lost 1 base at V and 3 bases at J; junction bases unmatched: 5. The CDR3 is 16 amino acids. From germline, CDR1 is SGDLS and CDR2 YYNGEE. This chain's CDR3 is CASSVMGTGYTGELFF. In DNA form, the CDR3 reads TGTGCCAGCAGCGTAATGGGGACAGGATACACCGGGGAGCTGTTTTTT.